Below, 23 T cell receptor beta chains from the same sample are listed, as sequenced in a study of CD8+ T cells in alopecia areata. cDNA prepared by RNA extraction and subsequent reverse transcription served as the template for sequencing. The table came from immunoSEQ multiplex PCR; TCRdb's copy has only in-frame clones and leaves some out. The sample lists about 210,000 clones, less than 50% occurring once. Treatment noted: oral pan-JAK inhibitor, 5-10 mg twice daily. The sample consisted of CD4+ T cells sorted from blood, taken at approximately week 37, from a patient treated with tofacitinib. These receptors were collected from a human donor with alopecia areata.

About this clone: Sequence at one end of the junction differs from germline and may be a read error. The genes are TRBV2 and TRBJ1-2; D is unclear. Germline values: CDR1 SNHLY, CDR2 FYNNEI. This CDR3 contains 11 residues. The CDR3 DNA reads TGTGCCAGCAGTGAACTCTATGGCTGCACCTTC. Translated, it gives CASSELYGCTF.

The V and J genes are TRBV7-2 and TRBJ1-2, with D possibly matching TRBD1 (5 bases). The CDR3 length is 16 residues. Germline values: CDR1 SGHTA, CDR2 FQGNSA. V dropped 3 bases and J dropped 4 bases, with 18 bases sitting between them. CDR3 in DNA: TGTGCCAGCAGCTTGGACGGGACGAGGCTGAGCTATGGCTACACCTTC. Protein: CASSLDGTRLSYGYTF.

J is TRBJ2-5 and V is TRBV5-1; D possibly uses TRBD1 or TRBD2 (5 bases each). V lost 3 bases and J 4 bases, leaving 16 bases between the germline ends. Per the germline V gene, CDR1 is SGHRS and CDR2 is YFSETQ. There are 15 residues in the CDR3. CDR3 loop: CASSSLRDARETQYF. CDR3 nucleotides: TGCGCCAGCAGCTCACTCCGGGACGCGCGAGAGACCCAGTACTTC.

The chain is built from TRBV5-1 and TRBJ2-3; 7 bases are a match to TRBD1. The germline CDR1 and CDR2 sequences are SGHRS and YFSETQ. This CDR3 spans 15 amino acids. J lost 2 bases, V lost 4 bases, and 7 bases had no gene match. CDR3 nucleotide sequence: TGCGCCAGCAGCACAGACAGGGATTTCACAGATACGCAGTATTTT. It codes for CASSTDRDFTDTQYF.

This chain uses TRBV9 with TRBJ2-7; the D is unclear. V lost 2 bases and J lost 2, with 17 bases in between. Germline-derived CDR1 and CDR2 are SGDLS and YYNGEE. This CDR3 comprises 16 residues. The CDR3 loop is CASSVGVNQPTYEQYF. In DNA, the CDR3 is TGTGCCAGCAGCGTTGGGGTCAACCAACCCACCTACGAGCAGTACTTC.

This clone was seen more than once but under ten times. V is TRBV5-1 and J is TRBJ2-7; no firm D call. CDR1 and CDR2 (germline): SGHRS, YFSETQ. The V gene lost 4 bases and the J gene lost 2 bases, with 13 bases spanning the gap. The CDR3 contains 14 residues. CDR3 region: CASSGVGIPYEQYF. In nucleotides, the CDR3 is TGCGCCAGCAGCGGGGTAGGGATCCCCTACGAGCAGTACTTC. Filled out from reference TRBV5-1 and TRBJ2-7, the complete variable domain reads KAGVTQTPRYLIKTRGQQVTLSCSPISGHRSVSWYQQTPGQGLQFLFEYFSETQRNKGNFPGRFSGRQFSNSRSEMNVSTLELGDSALYLCASSGVGIPYEQYFGPGTRLTVT.

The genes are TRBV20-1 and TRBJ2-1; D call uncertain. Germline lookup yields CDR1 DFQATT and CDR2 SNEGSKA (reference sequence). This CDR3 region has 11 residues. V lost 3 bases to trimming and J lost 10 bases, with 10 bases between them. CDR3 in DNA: TGCAGTGCTAGCGTGTCGATAGAGCAGTTCTTC. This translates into CSASVSIEQFF.

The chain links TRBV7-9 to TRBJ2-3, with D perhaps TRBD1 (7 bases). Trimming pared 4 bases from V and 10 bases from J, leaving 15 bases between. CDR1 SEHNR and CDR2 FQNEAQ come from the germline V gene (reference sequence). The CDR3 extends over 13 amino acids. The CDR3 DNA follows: TGTGCCAGCAGCTCAGGAGGGGGCGGAGCGCAGTATTTT. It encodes CASSSGGGGAQYF.

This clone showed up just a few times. CDR3 protein: CASSLGGRVRETQYF. The CDR3 nucleotides read TGTGCCAGCAGCTTGGGCGGGAGGGTCCGAGAGACCCAGTACTTC. The V gene is TRBV7-2, the J gene TRBJ2-5, with 9 nucleotides matching TRBD2. V lost 3 bases to trimming and J lost 4 bases; unmatched junction nucleotides: 6. There are 15 residues in the CDR3. Looked up from germline, CDR1 is SGHTA and CDR2 is FQGNSA.

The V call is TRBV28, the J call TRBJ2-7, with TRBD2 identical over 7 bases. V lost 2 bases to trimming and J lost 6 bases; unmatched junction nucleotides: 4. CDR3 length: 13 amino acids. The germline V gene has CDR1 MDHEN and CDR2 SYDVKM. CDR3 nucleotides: TGTGCCAGCAGTTTAACCCCGGGGGGCGAGCAGTACTTC. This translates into CASSLTPGGEQYF. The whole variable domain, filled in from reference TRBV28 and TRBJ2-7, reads DVKVTQSSRYLVKRTGEKVFLECVQDMDHENMFWYRQDPGLGLRLIYFSYDVKMKEKGDIPEGYSVSREKKERFSLILESASTNQTSMYLCASSLTPGGEQYFGPGTRLTVT.

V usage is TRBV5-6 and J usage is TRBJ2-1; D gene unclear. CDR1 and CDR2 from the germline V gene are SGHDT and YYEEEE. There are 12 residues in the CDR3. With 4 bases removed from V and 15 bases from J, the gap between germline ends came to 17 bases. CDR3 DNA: TGTGCCAGCAGCACGACGACATCATCCCTGTTCTTC. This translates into CASSTTTSSLFF.

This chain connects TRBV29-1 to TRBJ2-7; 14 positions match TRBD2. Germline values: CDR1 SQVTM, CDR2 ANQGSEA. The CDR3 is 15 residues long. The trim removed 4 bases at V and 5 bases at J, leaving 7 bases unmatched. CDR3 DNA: TGCAGCGTTGGGGGGACTAGCGGGAGTTTCGACGAGCAGTACTTC. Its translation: CSVGGTSGSFDEQYF.

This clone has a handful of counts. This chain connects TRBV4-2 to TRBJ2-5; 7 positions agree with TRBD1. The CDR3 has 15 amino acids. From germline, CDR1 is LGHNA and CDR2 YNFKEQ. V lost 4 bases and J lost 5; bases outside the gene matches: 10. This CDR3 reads CASSLRGGGNETQYF. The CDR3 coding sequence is TGTGCCAGCAGCCTGCGAGGGGGCGGTAACGAGACCCAGTACTTC.

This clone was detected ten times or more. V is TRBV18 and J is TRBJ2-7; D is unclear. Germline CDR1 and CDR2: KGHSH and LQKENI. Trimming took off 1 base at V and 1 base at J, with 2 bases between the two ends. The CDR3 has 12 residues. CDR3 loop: CASSPQSYEQYF. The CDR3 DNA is TGTGCCAGCTCACCACAGTCCTACGAGCAGTACTTC.

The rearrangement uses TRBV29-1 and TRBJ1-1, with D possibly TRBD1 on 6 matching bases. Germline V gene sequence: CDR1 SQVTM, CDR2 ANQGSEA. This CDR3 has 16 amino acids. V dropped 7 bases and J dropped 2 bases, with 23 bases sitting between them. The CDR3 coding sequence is TGCAGCGCCGGTGCGCTGTCCGGGACACTTAACACTGAAGCTTTCTTT. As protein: CSAGALSGTLNTEAFF.

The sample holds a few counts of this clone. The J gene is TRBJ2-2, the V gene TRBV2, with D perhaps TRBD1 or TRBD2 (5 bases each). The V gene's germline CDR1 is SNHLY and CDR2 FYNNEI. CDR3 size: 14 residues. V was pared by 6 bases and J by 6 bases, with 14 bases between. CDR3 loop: CASSPQRGAGELFF. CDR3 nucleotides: TGTGCCAGCAGCCCCCAGAGGGGCGCCGGGGAGCTGTTTTTT. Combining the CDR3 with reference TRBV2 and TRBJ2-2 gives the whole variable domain EPEVTQTPSHQVTQMGQEVILRCVPISNHLYFYWYRQILGQKVEFLVSFYNNEISEKSEIFDDQFSVERPDGSNFTLKIRSTKLEDSAMYFCASSPQRGAGELFFGEGSRLTVL.

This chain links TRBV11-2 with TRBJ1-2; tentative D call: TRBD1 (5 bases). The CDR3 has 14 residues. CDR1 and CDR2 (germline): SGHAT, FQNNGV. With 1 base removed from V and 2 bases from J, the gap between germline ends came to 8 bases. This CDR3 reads CASSLGPGNYGYTF. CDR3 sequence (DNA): TGTGCCAGCAGCTTAGGCCCAGGGAACTATGGCTACACCTTC. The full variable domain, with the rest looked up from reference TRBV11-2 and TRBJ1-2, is EAGVAQSPRYKIIEKRQSVAFWCNPISGHATLYWYQQILGQGPKLLIQFQNNGVVDDSQLPKDRFSAERLKGVDSTLKIQPAKLEDSAVYLCASSLGPGNYGYTFGSGTRLTVV.

CDR3 coding DNA: TGCAGCGCCAAAGACACCGGGGAGCTGTTTTTT. Translating gives CSAKDTGELFF. The chain joins TRBV29-1 to TRBJ2-2; D is unresolved. Per germline, CDR1 SQVTM and CDR2 ANQGSEA. Deletions cut 7 bases from V and 3 bases from J, with 6 bases between. The CDR3 is 11 amino acids.

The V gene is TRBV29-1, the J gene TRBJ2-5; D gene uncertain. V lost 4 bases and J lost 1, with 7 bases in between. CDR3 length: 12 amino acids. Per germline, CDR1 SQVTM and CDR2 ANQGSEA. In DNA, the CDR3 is TGCAGCGTTGGACGGGCCCAAGAGACCCAGTACTTC. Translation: CSVGRAQETQYF. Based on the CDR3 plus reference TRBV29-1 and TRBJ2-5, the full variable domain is SAVISQKPSRDICQRGTSLTIQCQVDSQVTMMFWYRQQPGQSLTLIATANQGSEATYESGFVIDKFPISRPNLTFSTLTVSNMSPEDSSIYLCSVGRAQETQYFGPGTRLLVL.

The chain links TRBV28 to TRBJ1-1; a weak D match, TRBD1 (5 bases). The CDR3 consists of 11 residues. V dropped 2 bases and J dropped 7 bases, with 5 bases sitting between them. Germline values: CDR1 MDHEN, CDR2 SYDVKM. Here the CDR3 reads CASSLQGEAFF. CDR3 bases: TGTGCCAGCAGTTTACAGGGTGAAGCTTTCTTT. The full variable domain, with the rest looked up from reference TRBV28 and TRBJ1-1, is DVKVTQSSRYLVKRTGEKVFLECVQDMDHENMFWYRQDPGLGLRLIYFSYDVKMKEKGDIPEGYSVSREKKERFSLILESASTNQTSMYLCASSLQGEAFFGQGTRLTVV.

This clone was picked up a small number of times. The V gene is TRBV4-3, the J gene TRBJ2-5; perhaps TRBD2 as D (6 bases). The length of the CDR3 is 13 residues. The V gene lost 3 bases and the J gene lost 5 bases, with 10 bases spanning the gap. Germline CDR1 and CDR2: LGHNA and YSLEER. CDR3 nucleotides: TGCGCCAGCAGCCACCGACTAGTCGAGACCCAGTACTTC. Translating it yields CASSHRLVETQYF.

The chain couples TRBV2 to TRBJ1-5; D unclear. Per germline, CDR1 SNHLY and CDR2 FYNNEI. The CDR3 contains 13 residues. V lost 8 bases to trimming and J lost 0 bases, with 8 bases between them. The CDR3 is CASHMISNQPQHF. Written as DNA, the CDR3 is TGTGCCAGCCATATGATTAGCAATCAGCCCCAGCATTTT.

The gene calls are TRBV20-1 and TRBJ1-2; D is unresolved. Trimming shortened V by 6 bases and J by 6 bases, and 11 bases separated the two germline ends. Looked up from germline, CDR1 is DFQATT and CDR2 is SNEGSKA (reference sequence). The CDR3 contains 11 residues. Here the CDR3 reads CSAVHPDGYTF. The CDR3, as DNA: TGCAGTGCGGTCCACCCCGATGGCTACACCTTC.